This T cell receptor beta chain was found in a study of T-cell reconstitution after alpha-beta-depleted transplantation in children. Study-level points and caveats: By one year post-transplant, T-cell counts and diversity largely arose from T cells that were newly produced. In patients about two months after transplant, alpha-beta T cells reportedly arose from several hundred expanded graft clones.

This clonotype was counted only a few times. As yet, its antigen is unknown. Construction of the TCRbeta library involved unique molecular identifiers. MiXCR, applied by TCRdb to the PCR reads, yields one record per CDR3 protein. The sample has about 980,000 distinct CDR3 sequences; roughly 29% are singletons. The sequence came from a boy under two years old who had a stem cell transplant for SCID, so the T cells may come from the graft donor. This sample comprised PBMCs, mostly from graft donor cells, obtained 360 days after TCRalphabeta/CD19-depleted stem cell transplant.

The CDR3 nucleotides are TGTGCCAGCAGTTCGGACAGCTCAACTAATGAAAAACTGTTTTTT. Translating gives CASSSDSSTNEKLFF. The chain is built from TRBV6-5 and TRBJ1-4, with a possible D match to TRBD1 (6 bases). Between the trimmed V and J ends, which lost 4 bases and 0 bases, there was a span of 9 bases. CDR3 size: 15 residues. Germline CDR1 and CDR2: MNHEY and SVGAGI.